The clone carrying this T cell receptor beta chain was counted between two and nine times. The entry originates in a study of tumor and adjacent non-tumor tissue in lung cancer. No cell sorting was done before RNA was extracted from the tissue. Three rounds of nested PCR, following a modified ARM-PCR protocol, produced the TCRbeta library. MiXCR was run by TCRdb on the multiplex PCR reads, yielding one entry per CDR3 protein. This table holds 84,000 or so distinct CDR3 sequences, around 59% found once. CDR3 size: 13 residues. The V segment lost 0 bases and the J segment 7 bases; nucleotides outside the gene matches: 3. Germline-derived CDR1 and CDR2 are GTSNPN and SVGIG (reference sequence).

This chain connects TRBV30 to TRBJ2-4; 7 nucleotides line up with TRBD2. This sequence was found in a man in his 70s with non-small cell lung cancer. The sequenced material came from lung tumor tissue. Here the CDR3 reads CAWSVDGGNIQYF. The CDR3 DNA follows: TGTGCCTGGAGTGTAGACGGGGGGAACATTCAGTACTTC.